What follows describes a single T cell receptor beta chain. These data belong to a study of blood T cells in healthy people across ages. PCR was performed a second time for about 7 to 12 cycles using a sample-barcoded 5' primer and a J-beta primer mix. TCRdb processed the 5' RACE reads anew with MiXCR; each CDR3 protein has one entry. The sample lists over 300,000 distinct CDR3 sequences, over 45% occurring once. The length of the CDR3 is 12 residues. The chain carries TRBV12-3 or TRBV12-4 and TRBJ2-4; the D gene is possibly TRBD2 (5 bases). The J call is uncertain, as TRBJ2-7 better fits the DNA end. The receptor's source is a man aged 55-75 years in good health. The source material was blood. CDR3: CASRVEGNEQYF. The CDR3 DNA reads as TGTGCCAGCAGGGTAGAGGGAAACGAGCAGTACTTC.